In this sample, the clone carrying this TCR beta chain turned up many times. All sequencing subjects had displayed CD8+CD57+ cell expansion on flow cytometry. The patients, all of them, had severe acquired aplastic anemia. By the time of blood sampling, patients had still received no therapy. The study profiled TCR beta VDJ and CDR3 using genomic DNA as template. A single record per CDR3 protein comes from TCRdb applying MiXCR to the reads. This sample carries a few hundred thousand distinct CDR3 sequences, over 40% of them seen once, and the ten largest clones take 15% to 20%. This sample is drawn from a study of CD8+CD57+ T cells in acquired aplastic anemia. The clonotype was recovered from a human donor with aplastic anemia. The sample taken for sequencing was sorted CD4+, CD8+, or CD8+CD57+ T cells (not recorded which) from PBMCs.

The CDR3 DNA is TGTGCCACCAGCGCAGGGACTAGCCGTTCGAGCATTCAGTACTTC. Translation: CATSAGTSRSSIQYF. This chain uses TRBV24-1 with TRBJ2-4; 9 bases agree with TRBD2. This CDR3 has 15 residues. Germline loops: CDR1 KGHDR, CDR2 SFDVKD. Trimming cost V 7 bases and J 9 bases; bases outside gene matches: 12.